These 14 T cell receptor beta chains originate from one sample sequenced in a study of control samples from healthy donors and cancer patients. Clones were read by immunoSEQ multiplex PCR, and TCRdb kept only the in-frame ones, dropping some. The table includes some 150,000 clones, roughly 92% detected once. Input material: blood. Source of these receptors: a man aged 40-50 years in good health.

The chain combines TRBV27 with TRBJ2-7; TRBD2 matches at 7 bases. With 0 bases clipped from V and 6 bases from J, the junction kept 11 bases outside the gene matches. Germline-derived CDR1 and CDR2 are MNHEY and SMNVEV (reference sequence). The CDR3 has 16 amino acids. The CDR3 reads CASSLSAGDRASEQYF. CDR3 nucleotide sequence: TGTGCCAGCAGTTTATCGGCGGGGGATAGGGCCTCCGAGCAGTACTTC.

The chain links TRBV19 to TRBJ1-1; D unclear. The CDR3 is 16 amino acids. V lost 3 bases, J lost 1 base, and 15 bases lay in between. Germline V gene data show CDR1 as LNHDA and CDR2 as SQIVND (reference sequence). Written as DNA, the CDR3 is TGTGCCAGTAGTATTCGGTCAAATTTTACGAACACTGAAGCTTTCTTT. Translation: CASSIRSNFTNTEAFF.

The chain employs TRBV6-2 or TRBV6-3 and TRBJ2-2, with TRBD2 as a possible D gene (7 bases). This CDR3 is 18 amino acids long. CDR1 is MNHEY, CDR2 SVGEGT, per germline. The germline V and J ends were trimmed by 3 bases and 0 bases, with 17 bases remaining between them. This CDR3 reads CASSYPTGGSANTGELFF. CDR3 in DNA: TGTGCCAGCAGTTATCCGACGGGGGGCAGCGCGAACACCGGGGAGCTGTTTTTT.

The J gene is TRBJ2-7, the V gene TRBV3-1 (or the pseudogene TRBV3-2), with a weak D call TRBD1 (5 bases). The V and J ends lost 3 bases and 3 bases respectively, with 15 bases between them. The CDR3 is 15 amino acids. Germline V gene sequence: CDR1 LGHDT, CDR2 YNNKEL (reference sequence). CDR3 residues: CASSHGTGRYYEQYF. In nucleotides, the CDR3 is TGTGCCAGCAGCCACGGCACAGGACGTTACTACGAGCAGTACTTC.

The CDR3 DNA follows: TGTGCCAGCAGCAGGACTGCAACTAATGAAAAACTGTTTTTT. Translating gives CASSRTATNEKLFF. The genes are TRBV7-2 and TRBJ1-4; unclear D gene. V lost 5 bases and J lost 0, with 7 bases in between. The germline V gene has CDR1 SGHTA and CDR2 FQGNSA. The CDR3 is 14 residues long.

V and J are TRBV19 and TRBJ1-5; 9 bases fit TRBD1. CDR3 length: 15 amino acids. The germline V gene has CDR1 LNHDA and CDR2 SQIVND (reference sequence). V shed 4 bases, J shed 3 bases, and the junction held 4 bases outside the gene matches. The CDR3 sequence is CASSTTGGSNQPQHF. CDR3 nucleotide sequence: TGTGCCAGTAGTACCACAGGGGGCTCCAATCAGCCCCAGCATTTT.

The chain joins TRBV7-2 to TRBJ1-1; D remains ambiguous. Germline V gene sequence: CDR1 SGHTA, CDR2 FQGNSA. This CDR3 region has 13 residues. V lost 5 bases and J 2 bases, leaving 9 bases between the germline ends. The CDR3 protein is CASSTLKNTEAFF. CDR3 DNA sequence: TGTGCCAGCAGCACTTTGAAAAACACTGAAGCTTTCTTT.

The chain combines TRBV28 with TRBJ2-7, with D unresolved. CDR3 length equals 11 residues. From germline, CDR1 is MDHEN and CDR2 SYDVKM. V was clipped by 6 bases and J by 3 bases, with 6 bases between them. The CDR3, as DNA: TGTGCCAGCAGAACAGTCTACGAGCAGTACTTC. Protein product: CASRTVYEQYF.

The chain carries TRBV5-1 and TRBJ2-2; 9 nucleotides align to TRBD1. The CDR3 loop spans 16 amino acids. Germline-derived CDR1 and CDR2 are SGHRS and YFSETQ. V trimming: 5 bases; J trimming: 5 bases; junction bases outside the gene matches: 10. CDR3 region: CASSFTGGARTGELFF. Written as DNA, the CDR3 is TGCGCCAGCAGTTTCACAGGGGGCGCGAGGACCGGGGAGCTGTTTTTT. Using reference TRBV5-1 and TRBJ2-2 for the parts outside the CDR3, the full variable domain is KAGVTQTPRYLIKTRGQQVTLSCSPISGHRSVSWYQQTPGQGLQFLFEYFSETQRNKGNFPGRFSGRQFSNSRSEMNVSTLELGDSALYLCASSFTGGARTGELFFGEGSRLTVL.

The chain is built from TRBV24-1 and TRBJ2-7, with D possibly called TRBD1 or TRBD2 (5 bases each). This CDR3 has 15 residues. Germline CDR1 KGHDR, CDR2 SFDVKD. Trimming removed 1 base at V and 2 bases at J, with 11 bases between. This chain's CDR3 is CATSDLRGDAYEQYF. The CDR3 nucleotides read TGTGCCACCAGTGATTTACGAGGGGACGCCTACGAGCAGTACTTC.

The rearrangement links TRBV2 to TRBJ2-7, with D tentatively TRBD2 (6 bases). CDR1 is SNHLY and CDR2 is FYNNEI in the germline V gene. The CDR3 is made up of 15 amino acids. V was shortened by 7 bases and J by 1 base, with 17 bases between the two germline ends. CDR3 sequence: CASNREGLPSYEQYF. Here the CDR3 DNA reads TGTGCCAGCAATCGAGAGGGACTGCCTTCCTACGAGCAGTACTTC.

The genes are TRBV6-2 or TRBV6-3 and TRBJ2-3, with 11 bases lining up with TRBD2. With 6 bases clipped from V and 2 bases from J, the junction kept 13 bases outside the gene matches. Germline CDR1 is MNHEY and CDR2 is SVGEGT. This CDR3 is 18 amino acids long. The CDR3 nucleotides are TGTGCCAGCAGCCCGGGGCTAGCGGGGGGACCCTTCACAGATACGCAGTATTTT. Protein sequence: CASSPGLAGGPFTDTQYF.

Written as DNA, the CDR3 is TGTGCCAGCAGTTTATGGAGGCGGGACAGGTCGAACACCGGGGAGCTGTTTTTT. Encoded protein: CASSLWRRDRSNTGELFF. The chain carries TRBV28 and TRBJ2-2, with TRBD1 matching over 8 bases. This CDR3 contains 18 residues. The germline V gene encodes CDR1 MDHEN and CDR2 SYDVKM. J lost 0 bases, V lost 0 bases, and 6 bases had no gene match.

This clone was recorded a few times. Here the CDR3 DNA reads TGCGCCAGCAGTGACAGGGACACCGGGGAGCTGTTTTTT. Translated: CASSDRDTGELFF. The rearrangement uses TRBV10-2 and TRBJ2-2; D may be TRBD1 (5 bases). The CDR3 spans 13 residues. V lost 3 bases to trimming and J lost 3 bases, with 5 bases between them. Germline CDR1 is WSHSY and CDR2 is SAAADI.